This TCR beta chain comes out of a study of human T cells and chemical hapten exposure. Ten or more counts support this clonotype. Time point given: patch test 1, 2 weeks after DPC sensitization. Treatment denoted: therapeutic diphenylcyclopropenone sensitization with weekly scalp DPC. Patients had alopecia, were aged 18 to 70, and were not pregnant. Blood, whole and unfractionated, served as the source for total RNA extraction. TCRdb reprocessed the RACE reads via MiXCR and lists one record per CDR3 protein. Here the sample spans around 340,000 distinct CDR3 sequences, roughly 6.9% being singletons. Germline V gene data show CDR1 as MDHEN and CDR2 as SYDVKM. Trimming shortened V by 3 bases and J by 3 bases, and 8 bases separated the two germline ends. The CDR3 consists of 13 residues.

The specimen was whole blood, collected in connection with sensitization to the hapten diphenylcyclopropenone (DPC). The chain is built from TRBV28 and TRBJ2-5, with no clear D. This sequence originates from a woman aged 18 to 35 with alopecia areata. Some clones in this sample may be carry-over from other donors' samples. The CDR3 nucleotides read TGTGCCAGCAGTTTTTGGCACGAAGAGACCCAGTACTTC. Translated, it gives CASSFWHEETQYF.